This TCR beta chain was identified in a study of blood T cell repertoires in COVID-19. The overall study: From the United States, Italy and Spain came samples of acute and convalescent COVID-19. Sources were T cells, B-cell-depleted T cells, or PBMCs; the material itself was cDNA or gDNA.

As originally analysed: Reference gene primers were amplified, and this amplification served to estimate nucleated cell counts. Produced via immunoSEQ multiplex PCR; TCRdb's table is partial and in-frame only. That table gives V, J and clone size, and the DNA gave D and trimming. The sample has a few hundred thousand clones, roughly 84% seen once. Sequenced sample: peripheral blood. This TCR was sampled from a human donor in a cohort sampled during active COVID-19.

The CDR3 bases are TGTGCCAGCAGCTTGGTGGCTAGCGGCTTTGAGACCCAGTACTTC. Its protein is CASSLVASGFETQYF. The chain has TRBV5-4 and TRBJ2-5, with TRBD2 matching over 7 bases. The J segment lost 5 bases and the V segment lost 0 bases, leaving 7 bases of the junction unmatched. CDR1 and CDR2 from the germline V gene are SGHNT and YYREEE (reference sequence). The CDR3 has 15 amino acids.